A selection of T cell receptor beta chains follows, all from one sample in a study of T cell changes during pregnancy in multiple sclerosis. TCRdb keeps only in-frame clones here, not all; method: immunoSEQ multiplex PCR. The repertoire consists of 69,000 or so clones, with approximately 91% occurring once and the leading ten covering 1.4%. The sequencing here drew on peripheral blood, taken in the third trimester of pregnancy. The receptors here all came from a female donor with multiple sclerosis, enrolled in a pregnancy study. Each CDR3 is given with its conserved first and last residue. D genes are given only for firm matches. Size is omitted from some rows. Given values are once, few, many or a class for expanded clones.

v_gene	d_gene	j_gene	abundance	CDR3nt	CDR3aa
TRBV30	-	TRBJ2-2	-	TGTGCCTGGAGTAGTACAGCACAAATCGGGGAGCTGTTTTTT	CAWSSTAQIGELFF
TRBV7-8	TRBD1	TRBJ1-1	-	TGTGCCAGCAGCCTGACAGGGTTTGACACTGAAGCTTTCTTT	CASSLTGFDTEAFF
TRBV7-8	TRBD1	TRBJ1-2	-	TGTGCCAGCAGCTTTTCAGGGACAGGGAAGAGCTACACCTTC	CASSFSGTGKSYTF
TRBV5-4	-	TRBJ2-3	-	TGTGCCAGCAGCTTGTCTGGGGGGAGGGATACGCAGTATTTT	CASSLSGGRDTQYF
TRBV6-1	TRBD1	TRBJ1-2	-	TGTGCCAGCAGTCTCCAGGGGGCCTATGGCTACACCTTC	CASSLQGAYGYTF
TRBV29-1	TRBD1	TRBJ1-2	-	TGCAGCGCTGGAGGAGGCCCGACAGGGTCTGGCTATGGCTACACCTTC	CSAGGGPTGSGYGYTF
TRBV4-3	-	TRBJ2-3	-	TGCGCCAGCAGCCAAGAAACGGGGACAGATACGCAGTATTTT	CASSQETGTDTQYF
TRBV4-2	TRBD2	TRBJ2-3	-	TGTGCCAGCAGCCAAGTGGTAGTAGCGGGGTCAGATACGCAGTATTTT	CASSQVVVAGSDTQYF
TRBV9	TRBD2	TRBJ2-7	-	TGTGCCAGCAGCGTAGGACCGGGGGGCTACGAGCAGTACTTC	CASSVGPGGYEQYF
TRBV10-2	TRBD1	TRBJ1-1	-	TGCGCCAGCAGTGAGTTGGGACAGGGGGATCCAACTGAAGCTTTCTTT	CASSELGQGDPTEAFF
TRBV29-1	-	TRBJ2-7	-	TGCAGCGTTTCGTCTAACCTAGCCTACGAGCAGTACTTC	CSVSSNLAYEQYF
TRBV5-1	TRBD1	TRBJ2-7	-	TGCGCCAGCAGCTCGGGACAGGGTTACTCCTACGAGCAGTACTTC	CASSSGQGYSYEQYF
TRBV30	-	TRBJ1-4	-	TGTGCCTGGAGTGTACTCCGGGAAGGGAGCGAAAAACTGTTTTTT	CAWSVLREGSEKLFF
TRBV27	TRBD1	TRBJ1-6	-	TGTGCCAGCACCACACCGGGACAGGGGAATTCACCCCTCCACTTT	CASTTPGQGNSPLHF
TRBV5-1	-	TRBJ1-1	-	TGCGCCAGCAGCTTGGGACAGGAAGGTAACACTGAAGCTTTCTTT	CASSLGQEGNTEAFF
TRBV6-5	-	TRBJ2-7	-	TGTGCCAGCAGCCCGGGTCAGCTTCGGCGCGAGCAGTACTTC	CASSPGQLRREQYF
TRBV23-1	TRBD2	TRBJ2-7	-	TGCGCCAGCAGTCAAAAGCGGGGGGCCCCCTCCTACGAGCAGTACTTC	CASSQKRGAPSYEQYF
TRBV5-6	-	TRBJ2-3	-	TGTGCCAGCAGCCAGGGGTGGTACGTGACGCAGTATTTT	CASSQGWYVTQYF
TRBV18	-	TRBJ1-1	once	TGTGCCAGCTCTCCCCAGCCAGGGGTCCCTGAAGCTTTCTTT	CASSPQPGVPEAFF
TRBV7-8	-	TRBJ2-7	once	TGTGCCAGCAGCTTACAGGGGAGCTCCTACGAGCAGTACTTC	CASSLQGSSYEQYF
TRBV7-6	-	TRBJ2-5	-	TGTGCCAGCAGTCTAGTCGGGCGGGAAGAGACCCAGTACTTC	CASSLVGREETQYF
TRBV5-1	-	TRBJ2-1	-	TGCGCCAGCAGCTTGGGCTATGCGGTCTCTGAGCAGTTCTTC	CASSLGYAVSEQFF
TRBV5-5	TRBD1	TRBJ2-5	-	TGTGCCAGCAGACCCCGGGACAGGGGGCCCTATCAAGAGACCCAGTACTTC	CASRPRDRGPYQETQYF
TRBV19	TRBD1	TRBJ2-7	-	TGTGCCAGTAGTCGCCGGGACAGGGAAGCTGGCGAGCAGTACTTC	CASSRRDREAGEQYF
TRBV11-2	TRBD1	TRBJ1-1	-	TGTGCCAGCAGCTTTCAACAGGGGCTCACTGAAGCTTTCTTT	CASSFQQGLTEAFF
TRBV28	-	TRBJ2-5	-	TGTGCCAGTCATCACAGGGCTCAAGAGACCCAGTACTTC	CASHHRAQETQYF
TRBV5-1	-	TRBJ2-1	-	TGCGCCAGCAGCTTGGATCTCTCCTACAATGAGCAGTTCTTC	CASSLDLSYNEQFF
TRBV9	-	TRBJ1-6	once	TGTGCCAGCAGCGTAGTCGGAACAGCCCCCCATAATTCACCCCTCCACTTT	CASSVVGTAPHNSPLHF
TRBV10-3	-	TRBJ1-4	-	TGTGCCATCAGTGTCCAGTGGGGAGCTAATGAAAAACTGTTTTTT	CAISVQWGANEKLFF
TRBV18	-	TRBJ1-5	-	TGTGCCAGCTCACAGGGGAAGAATCAGCCCCAGCATTTT	CASSQGKNQPQHF
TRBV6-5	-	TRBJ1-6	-	TGTGCCAGCAGTTACCGGGAGGGTGTTGGTTCACCCCTCCACTTT	CASSYREGVGSPLHF